Listed here are 9 T cell receptor beta chains from one sample, sequenced in a study of a mutant IDH1 vaccine in newly diagnosed glioma. Sequencing used immunoSEQ multiplex PCR; TCRdb keeps in-frame clones, though not all of them. Of 15,000 to 20,000 clones listed, 80% were seen once; the top ten hold 9% to 10%. Time point of the sample: baseline, week 1 (first vaccination visit). Regarding treatment: pre-vaccination baseline after standard-of-care therapy. Sample: PBMCs, taken from a glioma patient treated with radiotherapy, temozolomide or both. Every receptor here comes from a man in his forties or fifties with glioma.

The DNA for the CDR3 is TGTGCCTGGAGTGGGCCTAAAAGGACAGGGGGCGTTTACGGCTACACCTTC. It specifies CAWSGPKRTGGVYGYTF. The J gene is TRBJ1-2, the V gene TRBV30; 11 bases map to TRBD1. V was pared by 1 base and J by 8 bases, with 15 bases of the junction left unmatched. The CDR3 is 17 amino acids. Germline V gives CDR1 GTSNPN, CDR2 SVGIG (reference sequence).

Written as DNA, the CDR3 is TGTGCCAGCAGCGCCCGACTAGCGGGAGTGGACGAGCAGTACTTC. Protein: CASSARLAGVDEQYF. The gene calls are TRBV7-2 and TRBJ2-7; TRBD2 agrees at 12 bases. Losses at the gene ends were 5 bases for V and 5 bases for J; bases not matched to a gene: 7. CDR3 size: 15 residues. Germline loops: CDR1 SGHTA, CDR2 FQGNSA.

This clone is judged large. This chain uses TRBV18 with TRBJ1-1; a possible D gene is TRBD1 (5 bases). Trimming removed 3 bases at V and 4 bases at J, with 12 bases between. Germline CDR1 is KGHSH and CDR2 is LQKENI. This CDR3 has 14 residues. CDR3 bases: TGTGCCAGCTCACCGGGTGGGGCGATCACTGAAGCTTTCTTT. Translated, it gives CASSPGGAITEAFF.

The chain joins TRBV7-2 to TRBJ2-2, with no clear D. Germline CDR1 and CDR2: SGHTA and FQGNSA. The CDR3 covers 11 residues. Between the trimmed V and J ends, which lost 6 bases and 2 bases, there was a span of 1 base. CDR3 region: CASRNTGELFF. The CDR3 bases are TGTGCCAGCAGAAACACCGGGGAGCTGTTTTTT.

Here the CDR3 reads CASGLVTNGMNQPQHF. The CDR3, as DNA: TGTGCTAGTGGTTTGGTAACGAACGGAATGAATCAGCCCCAGCATTTT. The V call is TRBV12-5, the J call TRBJ1-5; D gene uncertain. CDR1 and CDR2 (germline): LGHNT, FRNRAP. The CDR3 totals 16 residues. V lost 0 bases, J lost 4 bases, and 13 bases lay in between. Combining the CDR3 with reference TRBV12-5 and TRBJ1-5 gives the whole variable domain DARVTQTPRHKVTEMGQEVTMRCQPILGHNTVFWYRQTMMQGLELLAYFRNRAPLDDSGMPKDRFSAEMPDATLATLKIQPSEPRDSAVYFCASGLVTNGMNQPQHFGDGTRLSIL.

J is TRBJ1-5 and V is TRBV5-8; 9 bases match TRBD1. The CDR3 sequence is 19 residues long. Unmatched junction bases numbered 21, after V lost 4 bases and J lost 7 bases. Germline V gives CDR1 SGHTS, CDR2 YDEGEE. The CDR3 nucleotides read TGTGCCAGCAGCCCCCGATTAATCGCTTCCGGGACAGGGCACCAGCCCCAGCATTTT. Protein sequence: CASSPRLIASGTGHQPQHF.

This chain connects TRBV5-1 to TRBJ2-2, with D possibly matching TRBD1 (5 bases). CDR3 length equals 15 residues. Trimming cost V 0 bases and J 4 bases, with 10 bases left between them. From germline, CDR1 is SGHRS and CDR2 YFSETQ. CDR3 in DNA: TGCGCCAGCAGCTTGGACAGGTCGGTCACCGGGGAGCTGTTTTTT. Translation: CASSLDRSVTGELFF.

The rearrangement joins TRBV7-2 to TRBJ2-1, with 12 bases that match TRBD2. The germline V gene has CDR1 SGHTA and CDR2 FQGNSA. CDR3 length: 19 amino acids. J was trimmed by 0 bases and V by 2 bases; bases with no gene match: 8. The CDR3: CASSLRLAGGISSYNEQFF. The CDR3 coding sequence is TGTGCCAGCAGCTTAAGGCTAGCGGGAGGGATAAGCTCCTACAATGAGCAGTTCTTC.

V is TRBV6-6 and J is TRBJ1-2; D gene uncertain. CDR1 and CDR2 (germline): MNHNY, SVGAGI (reference sequence). Deletions cut 5 bases from V and 0 bases from J, with 7 bases between. This CDR3 has 13 amino acids. In nucleotides, the CDR3 is TGTGCCAGCAGTCTCACAGCTAACTATGGCTACACCTTC. This codes for CASSLTANYGYTF.